What follows describes a single TCR beta chain. Its antigen is unidentified. The entry originates in a study of graft-versus-host responses after intestinal transplantation. On the study more broadly: Anti-thymocyte globulin was used for induction in all recipients, who then took tacrolimus and steroids for roughly three years. Broader study findings: Some patients had graft-donor T cell macrochimerism, and their allografts showed high graft-versus-host to host-versus-graft clonal ratios. Some GvH clones appeared in ileal mucosa or blood before recipient bone marrow.

Sequencing used immunoSEQ multiplex PCR; TCRdb keeps in-frame clones, though not all of them. The profile shows roughly 110,000 clones, approximately 90% of them singletons. CDR3 length: 12 amino acids. V lost 4 bases and J lost 9, with 10 bases in between. CDR1 SGHVS and CDR2 FNYEAQ come from the germline V gene. The specimen was unstimulated CD4+ T cells sorted from spleen or lymph node cells, collected before transplant. V and J are TRBV7-6 and TRBJ2-1; D is undetermined. The clonotype was recovered from a human donor who was the organ donor for an intestinal transplant. CDR3 sequence: CASSSLGGEQFF. The CDR3 region has the DNA TGTGCCAGCAGCTCCCTAGGCGGTGAGCAGTTCTTC.